A selection of T cell receptor beta chains follows, all from one sample in a study of blood T cell repertoires in COVID-19. Only in-frame clones appear in the TCRdb table, and some are missing; sequencing was by immunoSEQ multiplex PCR. The sample contains about 150,000 clones, about 86% of which appear only once. The source material was peripheral blood. The receptors were gathered from a man between 65 and 85 years old with acute or convalescent COVID-19. The CDR3 runs from the conserved cysteine through the conserved F or W. Fields, in order: J gene, clone size, D gene, V gene, CDR3 DNA, CDR3 protein. D genes are given only for firm matches. Expanded clones get a size class; other rows say once, few or many, or leave the size out.

TRBJ1-1	NA	TRBD1	TRBV5-5	TGTGCCAGCAGCTCGGGGGACAGTCTGACTGAAGCTTTCTTT	CASSSGDSLTEAFF
TRBJ1-1	NA	NA	TRBV14	TGTGCCAGCAGCCAAGTCATAGGACCCGGGGCTGAAGCTTTCTTT	CASSQVIGPGAEAFF
TRBJ1-2	NA	NA	TRBV2	TGTGCCAGCAGTGCTATCTGGGACACAGGCGACGGCTACACCTTC	CASSAIWDTGDGYTF
TRBJ2-1	NA	TRBD2	TRBV24-1	TGTGCCACCAGTGATGGGACTAGCGGGAGGGTACGGAATGAGCAGTTCTTC	CATSDGTSGRVRNEQFF
TRBJ2-2	NA	NA	TRBV7-8	TGTGCCAGCAGCTTAGTCAGTGCGAACACCGGGGAGCTGTTTTTT	CASSLVSANTGELFF
TRBJ2-3	NA	TRBD1	TRBV10-3	TGTGCCATCAGTGGTCCGGGACAGGGGACAGATACGCAGTATTTT	CAISGPGQGTDTQYF
TRBJ2-1	NA	TRBD1	TRBV19	TGTGCCAGTAGTATTGTTGGACAGGGGGTTAATGAGCAGTTCTTC	CASSIVGQGVNEQFF
TRBJ2-1	NA	TRBD1	TRBV3-1/TRBV3-2	TGTGCCAGCAGCCAAGGGCCCCAGGGGGACAATGAGCAGTTCTTC	CASSQGPQGDNEQFF
TRBJ2-7	NA	NA	TRBV29-1	TGCAGCGCCCTAGGGGACGGGGGATCCTACGAGCAGTACTTC	CSALGDGGSYEQYF
TRBJ2-3	NA	NA	TRBV7-3	TGTGCCAGCACCCTGGGAGGTAGAAACACAGATACGCAGTATTTT	CASTLGGRNTDTQYF
TRBJ2-1	NA	TRBD2	TRBV29-1	TGCAGCGTTGAAGGTAGCGGGAATAGGTATGAGCAGTTCTTC	CSVEGSGNRYEQFF
TRBJ2-1	few	TRBD2	TRBV19	TGTGCCAGTAGTTCGGGACCCCAGGGCGCGGGAGGGACAAGGGAGCAGTTCTTC	CASSSGPQGAGGTREQFF
TRBJ2-5	NA	TRBD2	TRBV19	TGTGCCAGTAGTATTCGGGGACTAGCGGGAGTTCAAGAGACCCAGTACTTC	CASSIRGLAGVQETQYF
TRBJ2-3	NA	TRBD2	TRBV7-2	TGTGCCAGCAGCTTAGATCCCGGGACTAGTCGAGATACGCAGTATTTT	CASSLDPGTSRDTQYF
TRBJ2-1	NA	TRBD2	TRBV6-9	TGTGCCAGCACTGGACTAGCGGGAACCTACAATGAGCAGTTCTTC	CASTGLAGTYNEQFF
TRBJ2-3	few	NA	TRBV5-1	TGCGCCAGCAGAATTAACACAGATACGCAGTATTTT	CASRINTDTQYF
TRBJ2-7	NA	TRBD1	TRBV19	TGTGCCAGTAGTATAGCCCTGGGACAGGTCTACGAGCAGTACTTC	CASSIALGQVYEQYF
TRBJ1-2	NA	NA	TRBV2	TGTGCCAGCACCCTGTCGGGATTCTATGGCTACACCTTC	CASTLSGFYGYTF
TRBJ1-1	many	NA	TRBV4-2	TGTGCCAGCAGCCAAGATGGGACACTTCTGAACACTGAAGCTTTCTTT	CASSQDGTLLNTEAFF
TRBJ2-1	few	NA	TRBV9	TGTGCCAGCAGCGTAGCCATAGCGGCCTACAATGAGCAGTTCTTC	CASSVAIAAYNEQFF
TRBJ2-6	NA	NA	TRBV19	TGTGCCAGTAGCAGTGGGAGTACTGGGGCCAACGTCCTGACTTTC	CASSSGSTGANVLTF
TRBJ2-7	NA	TRBD1	TRBV6-2/TRBV6-3	TGTGCCAGCAGCTTAACAGGGGCGAGCTCCTACGAGCAGTACTTC	CASSLTGASSYEQYF
TRBJ2-3	NA	NA	TRBV9	TGTGCCAGCTGTTTCAGCGGGCACTTCACAGATACGCAGTATTTT	CASCFSGHFTDTQYF
TRBJ2-3	NA	TRBD2	TRBV5-1	TGCGCCAGCACAGTGGGGAATGATAGCGGGAGAGGAGATACGCAGTATTTT	CASTVGNDSGRGDTQYF
TRBJ2-7	NA	TRBD1	TRBV10-3	TGTGCCATAAGGACAGGGGAAACCTACGAGCAGTACTTC	CAIRTGETYEQYF
TRBJ2-5	NA	TRBD2	TRBV7-2	TGTGCCAGCAGCTTAGATCCAGCGGGGCAAGAGACCCAGTACTTC	CASSLDPAGQETQYF
TRBJ2-5	NA	NA	TRBV7-9	TGTGCCAGCACCTTGGACATTGAAGAGACCCAGTACTTC	CASTLDIEETQYF
TRBJ2-2	NA	TRBD2	TRBV5-4	TGTGCCAGCAGCTTGGGGCTAGCGGTCACCGGGGAGCTGTTTTTT	CASSLGLAVTGELFF
TRBJ2-7	NA	NA	TRBV20-1	TGCAGTGCCAGTTTATCTTCCTACGAGCAGTACTTC	CSASLSSYEQYF
TRBJ2-7	NA	NA	TRBV5-1	TGCGCCAGCAGTTCAGGGGTTACCAGCTCCTACGAGCAGTACTTC	CASSSGVTSSYEQYF
TRBJ2-7	NA	TRBD2	TRBV28	TGTGCCAGCAGTCCCCCCGGGACTAGAGTCTACGAGCAGTACTTC	CASSPPGTRVYEQYF
TRBJ2-1	once	TRBD2	TRBV11-2	TGTGCCAGCAGCTTAGCCCAGCGGGAGGGCCTCAGCTCCTACAATGAGCAGTTCTTC	CASSLAQREGLSSYNEQFF
TRBJ2-2	few	NA	TRBV27	TGTGCCAGCAGGGAGGGGCCCTACACCGGGGAGCTGTTTTTT	CASREGPYTGELFF
TRBJ2-5	NA	NA	TRBV7-6	TGTGCCAGCAGCAGAGGGAATCAGGAGACCCAGTACTTC	CASSRGNQETQYF
TRBJ1-1	NA	NA	TRBV20-1	TGCAGTGCTTCTCCGGACAAAGGAGCTTTCTTT	CSASPDKGAFF
TRBJ1-2	NA	TRBD1	TRBV3-1/TRBV3-2	TGTGCCAGCAGCCAGACAGGGAGCGGCTATGGCTACACCTTC	CASSQTGSGYGYTF
TRBJ1-4	NA	NA	TRBV5-6	TGTGCCAGCAGCTTGATAGCAACTAATGAAAAACTGTTTTTT	CASSLIATNEKLFF
TRBJ2-1	few	NA	TRBV19	TGTGCCAGTAGTATAGGACAGAACAATGAGCAGTTCTTC	CASSIGQNNEQFF
TRBJ2-1	NA	TRBD2	TRBV11-2	TGTGCCAGCACCTCTAGCGGAGGTGGCGCGGGCTATGAGCAGTTCTTC	CASTSSGGGAGYEQFF
TRBJ1-1	once	TRBD1	TRBV28	TGTGCCAGCAGTTTAGGGGCAGGGGGGAAGAACACTGAAGCTTTCTTT	CASSLGAGGKNTEAFF
TRBJ1-2	NA	NA	TRBV20-1	TGCAGTGCTAGTGTGGACGGCCGGGGTAACTATGGCTACACCTTC	CSASVDGRGNYGYTF
TRBJ2-7	NA	TRBD1	TRBV5-1	TGCGCCAGCGAGCGGGACAGGGGCTACGAGCAGTACTTC	CASERDRGYEQYF
TRBJ2-1	few	NA	TRBV11-2	TGTGCCAGCAGCTTTCCTAGAGGCAATGAGCAGTTCTTC	CASSFPRGNEQFF
TRBJ1-6	NA	NA	TRBV14	TGTGCCAGCAGCCAAGATCCGCCAGGGGTCTCACCCCTCCACTTT	CASSQDPPGVSPLHF
TRBJ1-2	NA	TRBD1	TRBV5-5	TGTGCCAGCAGCGCGGGACAGGGAAGGACCCATGGCTACACCTTC	CASSAGQGRTHGYTF
TRBJ2-1	NA	TRBD2	TRBV4-3	TGCGCCAGCAGCCAGGGGGGGGTTGTGGTGGGTGAGCAGTTCTTC	CASSQGGVVVGEQFF
TRBJ2-1	NA	NA	TRBV7-3	TGTGCCAGCAGCCCGGACTATTCGAGAGGTGAGCAGTTCTTC	CASSPDYSRGEQFF
TRBJ2-3	NA	TRBD2	TRBV6-4	TGTGCCAGCAGTGGACTAGCGGGAGGTGCAGATACGCAGTATTTT	CASSGLAGGADTQYF
TRBJ2-2	few	NA	TRBV24-1	TGTGCCACCAGTGATTCCCTGCGGGGTCCCACCGGGGAGCTGTTTTTT	CATSDSLRGPTGELFF
TRBJ2-2	NA	NA	TRBV9	TGTGCCAGCAGCTCCTTGCAGCGGAACACCGGGGAGCTGTTTTTT	CASSSLQRNTGELFF
TRBJ2-1	NA	NA	TRBV12-3/TRBV12-4	TGTGCCAGCAGTTTAGCTACGGTCGGTGAGCAGTTCTTC	CASSLATVGEQFF
TRBJ2-3	NA	TRBD1	TRBV5-6	TGTGCCAGCAGCCGGGACAGGGGCACAGATACGCAGTATTTT	CASSRDRGTDTQYF
TRBJ2-1	NA	NA	TRBV28	TGTGCCAGCAGTTCCGGTTTGACCCGGGGTGAGCAGTTCTTC	CASSSGLTRGEQFF
TRBJ2-3	NA	TRBD2	TRBV5-1	TGCGCCAGCAGCAAACTAGCGGGGGAAAGGGATACGCAGTATTTT	CASSKLAGERDTQYF
TRBJ1-3	NA	NA	TRBV3-1/TRBV3-2	TGTGCCAGCAGCCAAGAAGTTCGGGTCTCTGGAAACACCATATATTTT	CASSQEVRVSGNTIYF
TRBJ2-7	NA	TRBD1	TRBV29-1	TGCAGCGTGCCCATCCGGACAGGGGGCGGCTACGAGCAGTACTTC	CSVPIRTGGGYEQYF
TRBJ1-1	NA	NA	TRBV2	TGTGCCAGCAGTCAGACAGGACAGAACACTGAAGCTTTCTTT	CASSQTGQNTEAFF
TRBJ1-2	few	TRBD1	TRBV19	TGTGCCAGTAGTATTACAGGACAGGGCGGCGGCTACACCTTC	CASSITGQGGGYTF